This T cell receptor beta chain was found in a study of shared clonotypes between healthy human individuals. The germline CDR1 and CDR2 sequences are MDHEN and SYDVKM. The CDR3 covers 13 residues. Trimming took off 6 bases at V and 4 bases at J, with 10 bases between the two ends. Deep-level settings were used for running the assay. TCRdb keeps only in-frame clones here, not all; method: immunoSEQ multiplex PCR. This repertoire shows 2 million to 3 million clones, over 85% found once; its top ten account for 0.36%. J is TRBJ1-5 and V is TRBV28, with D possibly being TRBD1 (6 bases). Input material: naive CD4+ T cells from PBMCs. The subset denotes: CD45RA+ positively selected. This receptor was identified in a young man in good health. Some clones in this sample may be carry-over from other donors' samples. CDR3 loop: CASRNTGNQPQHF. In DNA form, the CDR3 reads TGTGCCAGCAGGAATACAGGGAATCAGCCCCAGCATTTT. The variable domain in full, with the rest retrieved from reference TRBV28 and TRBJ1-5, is DVKVTQSSRYLVKRTGEKVFLECVQDMDHENMFWYRQDPGLGLRLIYFSYDVKMKEKGDIPEGYSVSREKKERFSLILESASTNQTSMYLCASRNTGNQPQHFGDGTRLSIL.